The TCR beta chain under discussion was sequenced for a study of blood T cell repertoires in COVID-19. Study as a whole: COVID-19 samples, acute and convalescent, were from the United States, Italy and Spain. Sample material is recorded as cDNA or gDNA derived from T cells, B-cell-depleted T cells, or PBMCs.

Authors' processing steps: Amplification with reference gene primers provided the estimates of nucleated cell counts. Clones were sequenced by immunoSEQ multiplex PCR, and TCRdb holds only the in-frame ones, with some missing. The DNA was the basis for D and trimming; V, J and clone size are from that table. Of about 140,000 clones in the sample, around 82% were seen once. The CDR3 runs 15 residues. The ends lost 4 bases at V and 1 base at J; junction bases unmatched: 1. From germline, CDR1 is KGHSH and CDR2 LQKENI. The rearrangement links TRBV18 to TRBJ2-6; 7 bases line up with TRBD1. The sample taken for sequencing was peripheral blood. The sequence came from a woman in her forties or fifties with acute or convalescent COVID-19. The CDR3: CASSQGASGANVLTF. The CDR3 nucleotides read TGTGCCAGCTCACAGGGGGCTTCTGGGGCCAACGTCCTGACTTTC.